These 6 T cell receptor beta chains were sequenced from one sample in a study of response to subunit inactivated influenza vaccine. TCRdb passed the RT-PCR reads through MiXCR, listing each CDR3 protein once. The sample shows hundreds of thousands of distinct CDR3 sequences, 14% of them seen only once. Here the sequenced sample was PBMCs from blood, taken less than 15 days before vaccination. Source of these receptors: a man over 45 who received an inactivated influenza vaccine.

V usage is TRBV11-2 and J usage is TRBJ2-5; TRBD2 is a possible D gene (6 bases). Per the germline V gene, CDR1 is SGHAT and CDR2 is FQNNGV. CDR3 length: 15 residues. V lost 4 bases and J lost 5, with 17 bases in between. CDR3 sequence: CASSSTAGMRETQYF. In DNA form, the CDR3 reads TGTGCCAGCAGCTCTACCGCGGGGATGCGGGAGACCCAGTACTTC.

The CDR3 sequence: CARSGGKPQHF. The CDR3 bases are TGTGCCAGGTCTGGGGGGAAGCCCCAGCATTTT. This rearrangement joins TRBV6-1 to TRBJ1-5, with D perhaps matching TRBD1 (5 bases). V was cut by 9 bases and J by 8 bases, with 11 bases left in between. This CDR3 spans 11 amino acids. Looked up from germline, CDR1 is MNHNS and CDR2 is SASEGT.

J is TRBJ2-7 and V is TRBV6-1; 9 bases align to TRBD1. Losses at the gene ends were 6 bases for V and 6 bases for J; bases not matched to a gene: 9. The CDR3 is 14 amino acids. Germline CDR1 reads MNHNS; CDR2 reads SASEGT. For the CDR3, the DNA is TGTGCCAGCAGCGCCGGGACAGGGTATCGCGAGCAGTACTTC. It encodes CASSAGTGYREQYF.

The chain recombines TRBV12-3 or TRBV12-4 with TRBJ2-3; 8 bases map to TRBD1. V lost 6 bases to trimming and J lost 6 bases; unmatched junction nucleotides: 11. The CDR3 contains 15 residues. The CDR3 here is CASSWTGSSSDTQYF. The CDR3 DNA is TGTGCCAGCAGCTGGACAGGGTCCTCCTCCGATACGCAGTATTTT.

V is TRBV6-2 or TRBV6-3 and J is TRBJ1-5; weak D call: TRBD1 (5 bases). Germline V gene data show CDR1 as MNHEY and CDR2 as SVGEGT. The CDR3 length is 15 residues. With 2 bases removed from V and 4 bases from J, the gap between germline ends came to 12 bases. The CDR3 coding sequence is TGTGCCAGCAGTTACCTGGGGGTCCCAAATCAGCCCCAGCATTTT. It is translated as CASSYLGVPNQPQHF.

The chain has TRBV4-2 and TRBJ2-7, with TRBD1 matching 7 bases. Trimming at V came to 0 bases and at J to 0 bases, leaving 14 bases not matched to a gene. The CDR3 is 19 amino acids. Germline assignment: CDR1 LGHNA and CDR2 YNFKEQ. This CDR3 is CASSQDPRQGFVLSYEQYF. The CDR3 nucleotides are TGTGCCAGCAGCCAAGATCCGAGACAGGGCTTCGTTCTCTCCTACGAGCAGTACTTC.